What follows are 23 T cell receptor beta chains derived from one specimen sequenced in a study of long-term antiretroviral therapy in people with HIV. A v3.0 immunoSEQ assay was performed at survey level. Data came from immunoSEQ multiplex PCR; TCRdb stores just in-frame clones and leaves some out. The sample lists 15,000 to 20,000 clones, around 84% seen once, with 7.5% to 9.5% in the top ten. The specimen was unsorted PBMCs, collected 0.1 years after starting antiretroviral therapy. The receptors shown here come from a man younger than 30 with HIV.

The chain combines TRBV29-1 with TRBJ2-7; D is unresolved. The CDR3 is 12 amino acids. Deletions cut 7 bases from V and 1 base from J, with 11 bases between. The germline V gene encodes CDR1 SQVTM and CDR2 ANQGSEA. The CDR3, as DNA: TGCAGCGCCACAATCGGATCCTACGAGCAGTACTTC. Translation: CSATIGSYEQYF.

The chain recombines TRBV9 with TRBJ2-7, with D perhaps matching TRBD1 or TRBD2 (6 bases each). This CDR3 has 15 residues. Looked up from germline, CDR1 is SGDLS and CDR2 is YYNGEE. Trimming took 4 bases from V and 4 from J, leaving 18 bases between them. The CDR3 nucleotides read TGTGCCAGCAGCCGGACCGTGGGGGGCGCGTACGAGCAGTACTTC. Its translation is CASSRTVGGAYEQYF.

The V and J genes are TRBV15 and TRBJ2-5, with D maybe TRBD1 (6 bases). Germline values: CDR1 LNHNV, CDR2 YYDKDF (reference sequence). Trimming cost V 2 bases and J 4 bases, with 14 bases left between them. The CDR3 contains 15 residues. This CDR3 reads CATSRTPTGIETQYF. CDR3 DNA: TGTGCCACCAGCAGAACGCCGACAGGTATAGAGACCCAGTACTTC.

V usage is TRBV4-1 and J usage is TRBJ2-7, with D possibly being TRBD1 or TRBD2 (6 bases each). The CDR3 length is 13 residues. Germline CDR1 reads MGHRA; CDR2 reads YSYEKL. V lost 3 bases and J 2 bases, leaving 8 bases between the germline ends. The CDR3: CASSQEGAYEQYF. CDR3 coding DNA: TGCGCCAGCAGCCAGGAGGGGGCCTACGAGCAGTACTTC.

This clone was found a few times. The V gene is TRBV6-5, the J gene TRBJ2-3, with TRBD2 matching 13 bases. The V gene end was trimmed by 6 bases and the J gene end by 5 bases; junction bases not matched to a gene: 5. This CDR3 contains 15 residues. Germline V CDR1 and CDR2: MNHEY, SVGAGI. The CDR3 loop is CASRSLAGGLDTQYF. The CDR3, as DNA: TGTGCCAGCAGGTCACTAGCGGGAGGGCTAGATACGCAGTATTTT.

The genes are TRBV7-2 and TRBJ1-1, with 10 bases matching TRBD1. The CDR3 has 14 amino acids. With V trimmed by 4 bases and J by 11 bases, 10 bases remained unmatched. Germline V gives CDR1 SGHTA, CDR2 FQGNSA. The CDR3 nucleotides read TGTGCCAGCAGCTCCCAGACAGGGGGCTTAGACGCTTTCTTT. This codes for CASSSQTGGLDAFF. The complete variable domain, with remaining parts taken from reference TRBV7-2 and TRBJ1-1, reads GAGVSQSPSNKVTEKGKDVELRCDPISGHTALYWYRQSLGQGLEFLIYFQGNSAPDKSGLPSDRFSAERTGGSVSTLTIQRTQQEDSAVYLCASSSQTGGLDAFFGQGTRLTVV.

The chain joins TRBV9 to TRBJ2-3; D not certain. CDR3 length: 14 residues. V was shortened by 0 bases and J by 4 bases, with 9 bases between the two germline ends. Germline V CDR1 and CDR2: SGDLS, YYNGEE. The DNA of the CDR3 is TGTGCCAGCAGCGTAGGATTAGGTGCAGATACGCAGTATTTT. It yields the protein CASSVGLGADTQYF.

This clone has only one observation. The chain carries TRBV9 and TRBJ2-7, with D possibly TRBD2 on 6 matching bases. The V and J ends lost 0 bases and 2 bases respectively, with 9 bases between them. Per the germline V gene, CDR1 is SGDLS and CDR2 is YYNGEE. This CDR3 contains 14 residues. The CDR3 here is CASSVGGNPYEQYF. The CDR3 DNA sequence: TGTGCCAGCAGCGTAGGCGGGAACCCCTACGAGCAGTACTTC.

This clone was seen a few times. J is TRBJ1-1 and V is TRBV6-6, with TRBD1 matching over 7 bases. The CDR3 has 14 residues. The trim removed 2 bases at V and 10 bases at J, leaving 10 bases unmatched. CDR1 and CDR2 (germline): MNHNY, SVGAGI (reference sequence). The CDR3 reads CASSYPGTAQAAFF. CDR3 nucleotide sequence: TGTGCCAGCAGTTACCCCGGGACAGCTCAAGCAGCTTTCTTT.

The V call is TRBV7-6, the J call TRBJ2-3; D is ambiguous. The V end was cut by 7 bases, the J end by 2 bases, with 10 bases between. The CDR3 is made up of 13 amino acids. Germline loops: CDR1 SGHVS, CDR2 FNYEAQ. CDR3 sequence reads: CASTGFNTDTQYF. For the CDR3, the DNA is TGTGCCAGCACCGGATTTAACACAGATACGCAGTATTTT.

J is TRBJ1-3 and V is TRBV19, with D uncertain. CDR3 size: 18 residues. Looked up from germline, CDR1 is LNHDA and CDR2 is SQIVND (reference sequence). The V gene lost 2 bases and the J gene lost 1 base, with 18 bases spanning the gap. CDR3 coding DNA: TGTGCCAGTAGTATATGGGCCTTCTCTTCCCCGTCTGGAAACACCATATATTTT. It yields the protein CASSIWAFSSPSGNTIYF.

The chain's CDR3 is CARRRQVSYGYTF. CDR3 DNA: TGCGCCAGACGGAGACAGGTTAGCTATGGCTACACCTTC. The V gene is TRBV23-1, the J gene TRBJ1-2; possibly TRBD1 for D (6 bases). TRBV23-1 is designated an ORF whose function remains uncertain. CDR3 length: 13 residues. Deletions cut 9 bases from V and 4 bases from J, with 15 bases between.

The CDR3 here is CASRGTPNTEAFF. The CDR3, as DNA: TGCGCCAGCAGGGGGACACCGAACACTGAAGCTTTCTTT. The chain carries TRBV5-1 and TRBJ1-1, with D perhaps TRBD1 (6 bases). V shed 5 bases and J shed 1 base, with 9 bases lying between them. Germline V gene data show CDR1 as SGHRS and CDR2 as YFSETQ. CDR3 size: 13 residues.

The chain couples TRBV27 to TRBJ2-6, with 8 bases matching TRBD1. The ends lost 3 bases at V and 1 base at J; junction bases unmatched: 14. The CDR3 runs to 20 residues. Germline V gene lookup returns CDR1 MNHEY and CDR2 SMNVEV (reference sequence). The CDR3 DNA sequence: TGTGCCAGCAGTTTTAGAAGAGGTGGCAGGGGGCGGTCTGGGGCCAACGTCCTGACTTTC. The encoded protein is CASSFRRGGRGRSGANVLTF.

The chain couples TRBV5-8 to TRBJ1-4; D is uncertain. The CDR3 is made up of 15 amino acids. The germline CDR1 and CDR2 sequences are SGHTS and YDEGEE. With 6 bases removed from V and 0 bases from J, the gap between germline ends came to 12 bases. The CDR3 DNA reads TGTGCCAGCACCCCCGGGTCGGCAACTAATGAAAAACTGTTTTTT. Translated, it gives CASTPGSATNEKLFF.

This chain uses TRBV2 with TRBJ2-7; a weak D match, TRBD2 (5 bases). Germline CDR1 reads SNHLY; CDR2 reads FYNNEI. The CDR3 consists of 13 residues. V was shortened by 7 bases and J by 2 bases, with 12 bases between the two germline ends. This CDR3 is CASISSVAYEQYF. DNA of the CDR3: TGTGCCAGCATAAGTAGCGTAGCCTACGAGCAGTACTTC. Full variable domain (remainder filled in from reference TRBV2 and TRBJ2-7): EPEVTQTPSHQVTQMGQEVILRCVPISNHLYFYWYRQILGQKVEFLVSFYNNEISEKSEIFDDQFSVERPDGSNFTLKIRSTKLEDSAMYFCASISSVAYEQYFGPGTRLTVT.

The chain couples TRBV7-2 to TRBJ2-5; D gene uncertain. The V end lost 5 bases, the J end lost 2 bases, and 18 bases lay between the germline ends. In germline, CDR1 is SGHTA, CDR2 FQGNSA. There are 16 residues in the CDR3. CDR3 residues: CASSPPSPPLQETQYF. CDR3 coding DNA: TGTGCCAGCAGCCCCCCCAGCCCCCCCCTGCAAGAGACCCAGTACTTC.

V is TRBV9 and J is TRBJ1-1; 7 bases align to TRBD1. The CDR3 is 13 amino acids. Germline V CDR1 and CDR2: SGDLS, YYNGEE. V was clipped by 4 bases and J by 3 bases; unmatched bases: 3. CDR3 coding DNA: TGTGCCAGCAGCCCGGGACAGTACACTGAAGCTTTCTTT. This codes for CASSPGQYTEAFF.

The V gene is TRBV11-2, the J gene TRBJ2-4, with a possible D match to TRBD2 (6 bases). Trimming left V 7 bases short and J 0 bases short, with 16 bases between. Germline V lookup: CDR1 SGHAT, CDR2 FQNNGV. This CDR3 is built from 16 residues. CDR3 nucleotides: TGTGCCAGCATCACTCCGGGGGTGAAAGCCAAAAACATTCAGTACTTC. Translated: CASITPGVKAKNIQYF. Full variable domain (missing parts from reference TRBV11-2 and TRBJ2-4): EAGVAQSPRYKIIEKRQSVAFWCNPISGHATLYWYQQILGQGPKLLIQFQNNGVVDDSQLPKDRFSAERLKGVDSTLKIQPAKLEDSAVYLCASITPGVKAKNIQYFGAGTRLSVL.

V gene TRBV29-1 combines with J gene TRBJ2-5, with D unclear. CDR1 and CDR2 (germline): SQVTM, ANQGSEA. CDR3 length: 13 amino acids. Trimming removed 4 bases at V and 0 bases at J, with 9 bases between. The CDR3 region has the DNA TGCAGCGTTGCCCCCGACTACCAAGAGACCCAGTACTTC. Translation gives CSVAPDYQETQYF.

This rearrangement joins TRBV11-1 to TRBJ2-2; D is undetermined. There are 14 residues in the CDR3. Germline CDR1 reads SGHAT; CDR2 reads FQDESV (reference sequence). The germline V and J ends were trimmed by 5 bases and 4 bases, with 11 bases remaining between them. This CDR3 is CASSGFVPTGELFF. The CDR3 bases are TGTGCCAGCAGCGGTTTTGTACCCACCGGGGAGCTGTTTTTT.

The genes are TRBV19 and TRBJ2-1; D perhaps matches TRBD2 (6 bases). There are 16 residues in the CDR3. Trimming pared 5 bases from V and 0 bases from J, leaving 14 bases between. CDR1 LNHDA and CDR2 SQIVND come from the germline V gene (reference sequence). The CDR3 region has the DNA TGTGCCAGTAGTTCGGGGGATCAACCCTCCTACAATGAGCAGTTCTTC. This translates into CASSSGDQPSYNEQFF.

The CDR3 here is CASSLGASGREQYF. CDR3 bases: TGTGCCAGCAGCTTAGGGGCTAGCGGGCGCGAGCAGTACTTC. The chain has TRBV11-2 and TRBJ2-7; 8 bases fit TRBD2. The CDR3 spans 14 residues. Per germline, CDR1 SGHAT and CDR2 FQNNGV. The V and J ends lost 1 base and 6 bases, in that order; junction bases with no gene match: 5.